Below, one T cell receptor beta chain is given with its context. Its antigen is not known. This sample is drawn from a study of chemoradiotherapy in HPV16-positive cancers. Study conclusions and caveats: For HPV16-positive patients, expanding HPV-responsive T cells associated with longer recurrence-free survival. The functional HPV-specific definition rests on just a couple of HPV16-positive patients. Candidate HPV-specific clones and E7-related TCR motifs grew in tumor during treatment.

The protocol was immunoSEQ multiplex PCR, while the TCRdb copy is restricted to in-frame clones and leaves out a portion. The sample yields more than 10,000 clones, approximately 80% seen once. This TCR was recovered from a human donor with HPV-associated anogenital cancer. The specimen was obtained from a patient who underwent chemoradiotherapy.

This CDR3 is CASSFAGNTIYF. CDR3 DNA sequence: TGTGCCAGCAGCTTTGCTGGAAACACCATATATTTT. This chain uses TRBV13 with TRBJ1-3; D gene uncertain. The CDR3 runs to 12 residues. Germline CDR1 and CDR2: PRHDT and FYEKMQ (reference sequence). The V end was cut by 3 bases, the J end by 2 bases, with 2 bases between.